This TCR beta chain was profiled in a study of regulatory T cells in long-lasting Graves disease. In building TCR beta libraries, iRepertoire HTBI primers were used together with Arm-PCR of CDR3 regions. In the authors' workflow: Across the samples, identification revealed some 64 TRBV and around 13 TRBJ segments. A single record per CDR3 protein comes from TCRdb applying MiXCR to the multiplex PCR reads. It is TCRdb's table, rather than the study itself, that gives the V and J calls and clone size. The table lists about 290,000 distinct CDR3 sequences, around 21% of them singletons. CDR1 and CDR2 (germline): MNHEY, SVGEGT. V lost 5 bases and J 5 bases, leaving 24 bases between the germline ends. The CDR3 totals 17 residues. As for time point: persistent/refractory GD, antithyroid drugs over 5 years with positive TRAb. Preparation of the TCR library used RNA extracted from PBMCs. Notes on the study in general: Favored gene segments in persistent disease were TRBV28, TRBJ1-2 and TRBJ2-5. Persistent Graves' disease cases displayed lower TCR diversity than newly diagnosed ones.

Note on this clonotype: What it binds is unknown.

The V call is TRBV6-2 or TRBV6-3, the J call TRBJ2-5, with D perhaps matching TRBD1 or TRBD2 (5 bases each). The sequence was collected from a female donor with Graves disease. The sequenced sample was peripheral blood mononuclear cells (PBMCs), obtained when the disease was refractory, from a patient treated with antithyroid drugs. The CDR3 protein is CASSPNTRGRLVETQYF. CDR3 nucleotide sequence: TGTGCCAGCAGTCCCAATACCCGGGGCCGTCTGGTCGAGACCCAGTACTTC.